These T cell receptor beta chains were read from a single sample in a study of T cells in Graves' hyperthyroidism and ophthalmopathy. TCRdb recomputed calls from the multiplex PCR reads with MiXCR, one row per CDR3 protein. The table shows 300,000 to 450,000 distinct CDR3 sequences, with 20% to 25% occurring only once. The sample taken for sequencing was blood. All receptors come from a man aged 50 to 60 with Graves' hyperthyroidism. The CDR3 runs from the conserved cysteine through the conserved F or W. A D gene is named only where the DNA matches it firmly. Clone size, where shown, is once, few, many, or a class for clones that have expanded.

cdr3_aa,cdr3_nt,clone_size,j_call,d_call,v_call
CASTQTPDRLRTEAFF,TGTGCCAGCACCCAAACCCCGGACAGGTTGCGGACTGAAGCTTTCTTT,-,TRBJ1-1,TRBD1,TRBV12-3/TRBV12-4
CASSEIYRNEQFF,TGTGCCAGCAGCGAAATATACAGGAATGAGCAGTTCTTC,-,TRBJ2-1,-,TRBV5-6
CASSPYEGGERGDTQYF,TGTGCCAGCAGTCCCTATGAGGGGGGGGAGAGGGGAGATACGCAGTATTTT,many,TRBJ2-3,-,TRBV12-3/TRBV12-4
CASSGDRGTGGPYEQYF,TGTGCCAGCAGTGGGGACAGGGGGACGGGCGGGCCCTACGAGCAGTACTTC,-,TRBJ2-7,TRBD1,TRBV6-1
CASSGLRGGGELFF,TGTGCCAGCAGCGGTTTGCGGGGAGGCGGGGAGCTGTTTTTT,-,TRBJ2-2,-,TRBV7-3
CATSRGLAGVQNEQFF,TGTGCCACCAGCAGAGGACTAGCGGGAGTTCAGAATGAGCAGTTCTTC,few,TRBJ2-1,TRBD2,TRBV15
CASSVEGGINYEQYF,TGTGCCAGCAGCGTAGAGGGCGGTATCAACTACGAGCAGTACTTC,few,TRBJ2-7,-,TRBV9
CASSLGQGPGAFF,TGTGCCAGCAGCTTAGGGCAGGGGCCCGGAGCTTTCTTT,-,TRBJ1-1,-,TRBV5-1
CASSQVRRLARETQYF,TGTGCCAGCAGCCAAGTAAGGAGGCTAGCGCGAGAGACCCAGTACTTC,-,TRBJ2-5,-,TRBV3-1
CSAIRGAGYRDTEAFF,TGCAGTGCAATACGGGGGGCGGGGTATAGGGACACTGAAGCTTTCTTT,-,TRBJ1-1,-,TRBV20-1
CASSALPDRLREDEKLFF,TGTGCCAGCAGTGCTCTACCGGACAGGCTGAGGGAAGATGAAAAACTGTTTTTT,few,TRBJ1-4,TRBD1,TRBV2
CASSVGLQRTTDTQYF,TGTGCCAGCAGCGTAGGCCTTCAGCGGACCACAGATACGCAGTATTTT,many,TRBJ2-3,-,TRBV7-2
CSTRRSGHEQFF,TGCAGTACGAGACGGTCGGGCCATGAGCAGTTCTTC,many,TRBJ2-1,-,TRBV20-1
CASSLRTGAQPQHF,TGTGCCAGCAGTTTACGGACAGGGGCTCAGCCCCAGCATTTT,-,TRBJ1-5,TRBD1,TRBV27
CASSQQDSQETQYF,TGCGCCAGCAGCCAACAGGACAGCCAAGAGACCCAGTACTTC,once,TRBJ2-5,-,TRBV4-1
CASSSSETPYTGELFF,TGTGCCAGCAGTTCCTCGGAGACTCCTTATACCGGGGAGCTGTTTTTT,once,TRBJ2-2,-,TRBV2
CASRTGEGATEAFF,TGTGCCAGCAGAACTGGGGAGGGGGCCACTGAAGCTTTCTTT,many,TRBJ1-1,TRBD1,TRBV6-1
CASSPGTGGVDTQYF,TGTGCCAGCAGTCCCGGGACAGGTGGAGTAGATACGCAGTATTTT,-,TRBJ2-3,TRBD1,TRBV12-3/TRBV12-4
CASSLSLSSYNEQFF,TGTGCCAGCTCACTCTCCCTGAGCTCCTACAATGAGCAGTTCTTC,few,TRBJ2-1,-,TRBV18
CASSVVSGGDNEQFF,TGTGCCAGCAGCGTAGTGTCAGGGGGTGACAATGAGCAGTTCTTC,-,TRBJ2-1,TRBD1,TRBV7-6
CASGKLAGGPHNEQFF,TGTGCCAGTGGAAAACTAGCGGGAGGTCCCCACAATGAGCAGTTCTTC,few,TRBJ2-1,TRBD2,TRBV6-1
CASSLFGRAGAPTDTQYF,TGTGCCAGCAGCTTGTTTGGCAGGGCAGGAGCCCCCACAGATACGCAGTATTTT,-,TRBJ2-3,-,TRBV5-6
CSARDTLAHSTDTQYF,TGCAGTGCTAGAGATACACTAGCCCATAGCACAGATACGCAGTATTTT,-,TRBJ2-3,-,TRBV20-1
CSASWGGGSWAQETQYF,TGCAGTGCTAGTTGGGGTGGGGGCTCATGGGCGCAAGAGACCCAGTACTTC,-,TRBJ2-5,-,TRBV20-1
CASSEGLAGFYEQYF,TGTGCCAGCAGTGAGGGACTAGCGGGATTCTACGAGCAGTACTTC,many,TRBJ2-7,TRBD2,TRBV2
CASSIDGGWYNEQFF,TGTGCCAGTAGTATCGACGGGGGATGGTACAATGAGCAGTTCTTC,-,TRBJ2-1,-,TRBV19